Presented here are 16 T cell receptor beta chains from one specimen sequenced in a study of cytomegalovirus exposure and HLA in healthy donors (TCRdb year 2017). Library construction relied on the immunoSEQ multiplex PCR assay. For the multiplex PCR, a mixture combining 60 forward primers for TCR Vbeta segments and 13 reverse primers for TCR Jbeta segments was used. In TCRdb, the immuneACCESS table is reduced to in-frame sequences with V and J assigned. These tables do not hold every clone; where another copy was compared, an unresolved V gene accounts for under half, and the others remain unexplained. Across this sample there are over 130,000 clones, with approximately 76% seen only once. The top ten hold approximately 1.8% of the sample. The sequencing sample was made of PBMCs. The receptors shown here come from a man in his forties in good health and CMV-seronegative.

V and J are TRBV6-5 and TRBJ2-7; 7 bases fit TRBD2. The germline V gene encodes CDR1 MNHEY and CDR2 SVGAGI. V shed 9 bases, J shed 5 bases, and the junction held 13 bases outside the gene matches. The CDR3 runs 14 residues. The CDR3 loop is CARPDLRGSNEQYF. The CDR3, as DNA: TGTGCCAGGCCCGACCTGCGCGGGAGCAACGAGCAGTACTTC.

This clone came up once. The rearrangement uses TRBV20-1 and TRBJ2-7; perhaps TRBD1 as D (5 bases). Germline CDR1 DFQATT, CDR2 SNEGSKA (reference sequence). The V end was cut by 6 bases, the J end by 7 bases, with 13 bases between. CDR3 length equals 11 residues. CDR3 region: CSARTPSEQYF. The DNA of the CDR3 is TGCAGTGCGCGGACACCGTCAGAGCAGTACTTC.

The chain uses TRBV6-5 and TRBJ2-7; D might be TRBD1 (7 bases). The V end was cut by 1 base, the J end by 3 bases, with 13 bases between. The CDR3 runs to 15 residues. Germline loops: CDR1 MNHEY, CDR2 SVGAGI. The CDR3 region is CASSYYDREVYEQYF. The CDR3 DNA is TGTGCCAGCAGTTACTACGACAGGGAGGTCTACGAGCAGTACTTC.

The chain has TRBV7-6 and TRBJ1-5, with D possibly being TRBD1 (5 bases). V lost 1 base, J lost 4 bases, and 11 bases lay in between. The CDR3 has 15 residues. Germline V CDR1 and CDR2: SGHVS, FNYEAQ. As DNA, the CDR3 is TGTGCCAGCAGCTTAGGACAGAGTGGAAATCAGCCCCAGCATTTT. Its protein is CASSLGQSGNQPQHF.

The chain links TRBV15 to TRBJ2-7; 14 nucleotides agree with TRBD2. V gave up 2 bases and J gave up 6 bases; unmatched junction bases: 9. This CDR3 has 17 amino acids. The germline gives CDR1 LNHNV, CDR2 YYDKDF (reference sequence). CDR3 in amino acids: CATSRPPQGLAGAEQYF. CDR3 in DNA: TGTGCCACCAGCAGACCTCCTCAGGGACTAGCGGGGGCCGAGCAGTACTTC.

The chain is built from TRBV27 and TRBJ1-2, with 7 nucleotides matching TRBD1. The CDR3 has 13 amino acids. In germline, CDR1 is MNHEY, CDR2 SMNVEV (reference sequence). V lost 6 bases, J lost 6 bases, and 7 bases stayed unmatched. CDR3 amino acids: CASSLTGVDGYTF. The CDR3 coding sequence is TGTGCCAGCAGCTTAACAGGGGTGGATGGCTACACCTTC.

The rearrangement links TRBV7-2 to TRBJ1-6, with D unresolved. V was pared by 7 bases and J by 6 bases, with 16 bases between. The CDR3 has 15 amino acids. Germline CDR1 SGHTA, CDR2 FQGNSA. The DNA of the CDR3 is TGTGCCAGCACCGTTAGCGGAGGATTTAATTCACCCCTCCACTTT. Its protein product is CASTVSGGFNSPLHF.

The chain combines TRBV9 with TRBJ2-7, with TRBD1 identical over 10 bases. Per the germline V gene, CDR1 is SGDLS and CDR2 is YYNGEE. Losses at the gene ends were 3 bases for V and 6 bases for J; bases not matched to a gene: 6. This CDR3 region has 14 residues. CDR3 protein: CASSAAGTGAEQYF. The CDR3 DNA is TGTGCCAGCAGCGCCGCCGGGACAGGGGCCGAGCAGTACTTC.

The chain joins TRBV9 to TRBJ2-5; tentatively, D is TRBD2 (7 bases). Deletions cut 3 bases from V and 5 bases from J, with 20 bases between. The CDR3 sequence is 16 residues long. The V gene's germline CDR1 is SGDLS and CDR2 YYNGEE. The CDR3 DNA sequence: TGTGCCAGCAGCGAGGGGGATAGCGGGCCTCGGGAGACCCAGTACTTC. This gives the protein CASSEGDSGPRETQYF. Full variable domain (missing parts from reference TRBV9 and TRBJ2-5): DSGVTQTPKHLITATGQRVTLRCSPRSGDLSVYWYQQSLDQGLQFLIQYYNGEERAKGNILERFSAQQFPDLHSELNLSSLELGDSALYFCASSEGDSGPRETQYFGPGTRLLVL.

The J gene is TRBJ2-5, the V gene TRBV13; TRBD1 is a possible D gene (6 bases). Trimming shortened V by 0 bases and J by 2 bases, and 16 bases separated the two germline ends. The CDR3 runs 17 residues. In germline, CDR1 is PRHDT, CDR2 FYEKMQ (reference sequence). The CDR3 spells CASSLGPLAGEQETQYF. The CDR3 region has the DNA TGTGCCAGCAGCTTAGGTCCCCTAGCAGGGGAACAAGAGACCCAGTACTTC.

The chain is built from TRBV29-1 and TRBJ1-1; D ambiguous. Germline loops: CDR1 SQVTM, CDR2 ANQGSEA. Trimming left V 5 bases short and J 3 bases short, with 16 bases between. This CDR3 spans 14 amino acids. CDR3 loop: CSVIAPVADTEAFF. The CDR3, as DNA: TGCAGCGTTATAGCTCCCGTCGCGGACACTGAAGCTTTCTTT. The full variable domain, completed using reference TRBV29-1 and TRBJ1-1, is SAVISQKPSRDICQRGTSLTIQCQVDSQVTMMFWYRQQPGQSLTLIATANQGSEATYESGFVIDKFPISRPNLTFSTLTVSNMSPEDSSIYLCSVIAPVADTEAFFGQGTRLTVV.

This clone was seen a handful of times. The chain recombines TRBV7-9 with TRBJ2-7; D uncertain. The V end was cut by 5 bases, the J end by 2 bases, with 7 bases between. CDR1 is SEHNR and CDR2 is FQNEAQ in the germline V gene (reference sequence). This CDR3 is 12 amino acids long. The CDR3 loop reads CASSPPPYEQYF. CDR3 bases: TGTGCCAGCAGCCCCCCTCCCTACGAGCAGTACTTC.

This chain uses TRBV9 with TRBJ1-6; 7 bases agree with TRBD1. V lost 3 bases, J lost 6 bases, and 6 bases stayed unmatched. CDR3 length equals 15 residues. CDR1 is SGDLS and CDR2 is YYNGEE in the germline V gene. For the CDR3, the DNA is TGTGCCAGCAGCGGGCTGGACAGGAGTAATTCACCCCTCCACTTT. Translated, it gives CASSGLDRSNSPLHF.

The chain is built from TRBV30 and TRBJ2-3; the D is unclear. The CDR3 totals 13 residues. V was shortened by 0 bases and J by 1 base, with 5 bases between the two germline ends. In germline, CDR1 is GTSNPN, CDR2 SVGIG (reference sequence). CDR3 sequence: CAWSVLGTDTQYF. DNA for the CDR3: TGTGCCTGGAGTGTACTGGGCACAGATACGCAGTATTTT.

The rearrangement joins TRBV10-1 to TRBJ2-3, with D tentatively TRBD1 (6 bases). CDR3 length equals 16 residues. The germline V gene has CDR1 WNHNN and CDR2 SYGVQD (reference sequence). Trimming shortened V by 0 bases and J by 2 bases, and 12 bases separated the two germline ends. The CDR3 region has the DNA TGCGCCAGCAGTGAGTCTACAGGGAAGGTCACAGATACGCAGTATTTT. Translating gives CASSESTGKVTDTQYF.

V gene TRBV7-9 combines with J gene TRBJ2-5, with D possibly matching TRBD2 (7 bases). Germline V gene sequence: CDR1 SEHNR, CDR2 FQNEAQ (reference sequence). The CDR3 extends over 15 amino acids. Trimming cost V 6 bases and J 4 bases, with 18 bases left between them. CDR3 residues: CASRQEGRGLETQYF. CDR3 DNA: TGTGCCAGCAGACAGGAGGGGCGGGGGCTAGAGACCCAGTACTTC.